This is a list of T cell receptor beta chains from one sample in a study of response to subunit inactivated influenza vaccine. MiXCR, run by TCRdb on the RT-PCR reads, gives a single entry per CDR3 protein. The sample has roughly 710,000 distinct CDR3 sequences, 14% seen once. The starting material was PBMCs from blood, obtained around 15 days before vaccination. Receptors were obtained from a man over 45 who received an inactivated influenza vaccine. Both conserved end residues are trimmed from each CDR3. Fields, in order: V gene, D gene, J gene, CDR3 protein. A D gene is named only where the DNA matches it firmly.

v_call: TRBV12-3/TRBV12-4; d_call: .; j_call: TRBJ1-4; cdr3_aa: ASSSPPSGSKNEKLF
v_call: TRBV5-1; d_call: .; j_call: TRBJ2-1; cdr3_aa: ASSSGVLGNEQF
v_call: TRBV29-1; d_call: .; j_call: TRBJ2-5; cdr3_aa: SVPGRNQETQY
v_call: TRBV12-3/TRBV12-4; d_call: .; j_call: TRBJ1-3; cdr3_aa: ASRGVTGNTIY
v_call: TRBV6-1; d_call: TRBD1; j_call: TRBJ1-3; cdr3_aa: ASSRQGPKRSGNTIY
v_call: TRBV12-3/TRBV12-4; d_call: TRBD2; j_call: TRBJ2-1; cdr3_aa: ASRPGTSGRSGEQF
v_call: TRBV29-1; d_call: .; j_call: TRBJ2-1; cdr3_aa: SVLGAEGPEYNEQF
v_call: TRBV18; d_call: .; j_call: TRBJ1-5; cdr3_aa: ASSTGQSSNQPQH
v_call: TRBV24-1; d_call: .; j_call: TRBJ2-2; cdr3_aa: ATSSWRLNTGELF
v_call: TRBV28; d_call: .; j_call: TRBJ1-1; cdr3_aa: ASSFRARLNTEAF